This T cell receptor beta chain was recovered during a study of T-cell reconstitution after alpha-beta-depleted transplantation in children. Findings of the study overall: The origin of alpha-beta T cells about two months after transplant was reportedly several hundred expanded graft clones. It was surviving recipient T cells and thymic progenitors that gave some patients high TCRbeta diversity at day 60. Most T-cell counts and diversity one year after the transplant came from T cells that were newly produced.

Preparation of the TCRbeta library was carried out with unique molecular identifiers. TCRdb reprocessed the PCR reads via MiXCR and lists one record per CDR3 protein. The profile shows some 150,000 distinct CDR3 sequences, around 8.5% of them singletons. CDR1 is MNHNS, CDR2 SASEGT, per germline. This CDR3 is 19 amino acids long. This clonotype was seen only a few times. Its antigen remains unidentified. Germline is not matched at one junction end, which may reflect a read error. The J gene is TRBJ2-6, the V gene TRBV6-1; 9 bases are shared with TRBD1. The source is a female patient between 2 and 15 years old who had a stem cell transplant for congenital amegakaryocytic thrombocytopenia, so the T cells may come from the graft donor. The specimen comprised PBMCs, mostly from graft donor cells, sampled 180 days after TCRalphabeta/CD19-depleted stem cell transplant. The CDR3 nucleotides read TGTGCCATCAGTGAAGCCGGGACAGGGTCCGGACGAGGGGCCAACGTCCTGACTTTC. This gives the protein CAISEAGTGSGRGANVLTF.